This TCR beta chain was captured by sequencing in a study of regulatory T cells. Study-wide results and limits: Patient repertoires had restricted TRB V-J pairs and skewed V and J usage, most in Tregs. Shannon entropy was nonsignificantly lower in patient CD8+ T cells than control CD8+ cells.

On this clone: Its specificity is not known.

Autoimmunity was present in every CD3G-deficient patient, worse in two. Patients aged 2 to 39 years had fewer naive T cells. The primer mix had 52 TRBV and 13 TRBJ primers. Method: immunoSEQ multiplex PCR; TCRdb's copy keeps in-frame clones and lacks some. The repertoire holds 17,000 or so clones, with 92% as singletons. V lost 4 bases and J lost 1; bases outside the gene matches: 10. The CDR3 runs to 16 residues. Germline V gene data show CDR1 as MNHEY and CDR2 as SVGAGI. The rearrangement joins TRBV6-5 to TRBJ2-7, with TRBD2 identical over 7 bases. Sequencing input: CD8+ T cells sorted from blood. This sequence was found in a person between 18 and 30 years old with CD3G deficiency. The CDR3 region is CASSSGFGGDSYEQYF. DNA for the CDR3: TGTGCCAGCAGTTCGGGTTTTGGGGGGGATTCCTACGAGCAGTACTTC.